One and the same sample provided the 12 T cell receptor beta chains below, sequenced in a study of cytomegalovirus exposure and HLA in healthy donors. It was with 60 Vbeta and 13 Jbeta primers that the PCR ran. Clones were read by immunoSEQ multiplex PCR, and TCRdb kept only the in-frame ones, dropping some. The data contain roughly 100,000 clones, more than 70% of them singletons. Sequencing was done on a sample of PBMCs. The source of these receptors is a man in his forties in good health and CMV-seronegative.

The chain employs TRBV6-1 and TRBJ1-1; weak D call: TRBD1 (5 bases). V dropped 2 bases and J dropped 5 bases, with 15 bases sitting between them. The CDR3 has 15 amino acids. The germline V gene has CDR1 MNHNS and CDR2 SASEGT. The DNA of the CDR3 is TGTGCCAGCAGTGAACAGGGTGTAGGTCTGACTGAAGCTTTCTTT. Its protein is CASSEQGVGLTEAFF.

The rearrangement uses TRBV4-1 and TRBJ1-2; 10 bases are shared with TRBD1. The CDR3 is 13 residues long. The junction had 4 bases not matched to a gene; V was cut back by 4 bases and J by 8 bases. Germline V lookup: CDR1 MGHRA, CDR2 YSYEKL. The CDR3: CASSPGTGEGYTF. CDR3 DNA sequence: TGCGCCAGCAGCCCCGGGACAGGGGAGGGCTACACCTTC.

This chain links TRBV6-1 with TRBJ2-5, with D maybe TRBD2 (6 bases). Germline V lookup: CDR1 MNHNS, CDR2 SASEGT. This CDR3 has 14 amino acids. Trimming left V 5 bases short and J 5 bases short, with 15 bases between. CDR3 DNA sequence: TGTGCCAGCAGTCCTTACGCGGGGCCGGAGACCCAGTACTTC. Amino acids: CASSPYAGPETQYF.

This clone has a handful of counts. The chain employs TRBV6-1 and TRBJ2-7; D possibly corresponds to TRBD1 (5 bases). Germline V gene lookup returns CDR1 MNHNS and CDR2 SASEGT. V was shortened by 0 bases and J by 6 bases, with 12 bases between the two germline ends. This CDR3 has 14 amino acids. CDR3 sequence: CASSEAVRVGEQYF. For the CDR3, the DNA is TGTGCCAGCAGTGAAGCGGTCAGGGTAGGCGAGCAGTACTTC.

V usage is TRBV5-8 and J usage is TRBJ2-3; D remains ambiguous. Between the trimmed V and J ends, which lost 2 bases and 1 base, there was a span of 5 bases. There are 13 residues in the CDR3. Germline CDR1 is SGHTS and CDR2 is YDEGEE. CDR3: CASSFSRTDTQYF. In nucleotides, the CDR3 is TGTGCCAGCAGCTTCTCCCGCACAGATACGCAGTATTTT.

This chain links TRBV6-1 with TRBJ2-3; tentatively, D is TRBD2 (5 bases). The germline V and J ends were trimmed by 4 bases and 1 base, with 9 bases remaining between them. CDR1 and CDR2 from the germline V gene are MNHNS and SASEGT. The length of the CDR3 is 14 residues. CDR3 residues: CASSVSGRTDTQYF. The DNA for the CDR3 is TGTGCCAGCAGTGTCAGCGGCCGCACAGATACGCAGTATTTT.

The V and J genes are TRBV2 and TRBJ2-7; D is possibly TRBD1 (5 bases). The CDR3 has 16 residues. V lost 3 bases and J lost 3, with 18 bases in between. Germline lookup yields CDR1 SNHLY and CDR2 FYNNEI. The CDR3 loop is CASSDSRADRSYEQYF. CDR3 nucleotide sequence: TGTGCCAGCAGTGACTCACGGGCCGACAGAAGCTACGAGCAGTACTTC.

The rearrangement links TRBV11-2 to TRBJ2-2; the match to TRBD2 covers 7 bases. J was trimmed by 3 bases and V by 5 bases; bases with no gene match: 6. The CDR3 runs to 15 residues. Germline CDR1 and CDR2: SGHAT and FQNNGV. Here the CDR3 reads CASSVSGLHTGELFF. For the CDR3, the DNA is TGTGCCAGCAGCGTTAGCGGGTTGCACACCGGGGAGCTGTTTTTT.

CDR3 DNA: TGTGCCAGCACCGGACAGGGCGGGATTAATTCACCCCTCCACTTT. This gives the protein CASTGQGGINSPLHF. V gene TRBV7-2 combines with J gene TRBJ1-6; 8 bases align to TRBD1. The CDR3 is made up of 15 amino acids. CDR1 and CDR2 from the germline V gene are SGHTA and FQGNSA. V lost 7 bases, J lost 6 bases, and 8 bases stayed unmatched.

This clone has just one count. DNA for the CDR3: TGTGCCAGCAGGCGATTGGTTTACGGGGGTGGAGCTGGAAACACCATATATTTT. Its protein product is CASRRLVYGGGAGNTIYF. The chain couples TRBV5-4 to TRBJ1-3, with D possibly TRBD1 on 5 matching bases. Germline CDR1 SGHNT, CDR2 YYREEE (reference sequence). Trimming removed 5 bases from V and 2 bases from J, with 23 bases in between. The CDR3 loop spans 18 amino acids.

This clone was seen more than once but under ten times. CDR3 nucleotide sequence: TGTGCCAGCCCAGCCCCCAGGTTCCTGGATGAAGCTTTCTTT. It is translated as CASPAPRFLDEAFF. This chain connects TRBV25-1 to TRBJ1-1, with D unclear. The CDR3 has 14 amino acids. The germline V gene encodes CDR1 MGHDK and CDR2 SYGVNS. V was clipped by 8 bases and J by 7 bases, with 20 bases between them.

The chain combines TRBV18 with TRBJ2-3; 9 positions match TRBD1. Germline V CDR1 and CDR2: KGHSH, LQKENI. CDR3 size: 16 residues. V was clipped by 6 bases and J by 2 bases; unmatched bases: 9. CDR3 residues: CASSSDRDRATDTQYF. The DNA of the CDR3 is TGTGCCAGCTCTTCAGACCGGGACAGGGCCACAGATACGCAGTATTTT.